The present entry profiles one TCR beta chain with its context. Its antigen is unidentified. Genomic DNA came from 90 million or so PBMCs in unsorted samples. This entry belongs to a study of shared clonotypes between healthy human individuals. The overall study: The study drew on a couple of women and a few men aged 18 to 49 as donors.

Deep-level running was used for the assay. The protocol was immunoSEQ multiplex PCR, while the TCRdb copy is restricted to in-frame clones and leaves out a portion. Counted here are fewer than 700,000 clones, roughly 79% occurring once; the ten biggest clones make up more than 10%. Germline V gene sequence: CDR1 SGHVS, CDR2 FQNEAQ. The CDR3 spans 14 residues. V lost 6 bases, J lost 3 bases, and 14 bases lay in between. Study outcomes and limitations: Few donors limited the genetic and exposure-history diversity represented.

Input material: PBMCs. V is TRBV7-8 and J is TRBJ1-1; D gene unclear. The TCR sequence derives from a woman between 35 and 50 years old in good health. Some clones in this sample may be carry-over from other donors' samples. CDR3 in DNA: TGTGCCAGCAGATCCTATTTCGGGGACACTGAAGCTTTCTTT. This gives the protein CASRSYFGDTEAFF.